The 22 T cell receptor beta chains reported below all come from one sample, sequenced in a study of blood T cells in healthy people across ages. It was with a sample-barcoded 5' primer and a J-beta primer mix that a second PCR of about 7 to 12 cycles was run. A single record per CDR3 protein comes from TCRdb applying MiXCR to the 5' RACE reads. The sample contains roughly 700,000 distinct CDR3 sequences, 49% of which appear only once. Material for sequencing was blood. The source of these receptors is a woman aged 55-70 years in good health.

This chain links TRBV4-3 with TRBJ1-5, with D possibly being TRBD1 (6 bases). Between the trimmed V and J ends, which lost 0 bases and 7 bases, there was a span of 13 bases. The CDR3 has 15 amino acids. Germline V gene data show CDR1 as LGHNA and CDR2 as YSLEER. The CDR3 here is CASSQEEGGTQPQHF. CDR3 nucleotides: TGCGCCAGCAGCCAAGAGGAAGGGGGGACCCAGCCCCAGCATTTT.

This rearrangement joins TRBV6-4 to TRBJ1-2; D is ambiguous. Germline loops: CDR1 MRHNA, CDR2 SNTAGT. The V end was cut by 3 bases, the J end by 4 bases, with 12 bases between. This CDR3 region has 14 residues. CDR3 residues: CASSEGGSGYGYTF. CDR3 bases: TGTGCCAGCAGTGAGGGCGGCTCTGGCTATGGCTACACCTTC.

The chain joins TRBV12-3 or TRBV12-4 to TRBJ2-1, with D possibly TRBD1 on 6 matching bases. Between the trimmed V and J ends, which lost 3 bases and 8 bases, there was a span of 17 bases. CDR3 length equals 15 residues. DNA for the CDR3: TGTGCCAGCAGTTTTTTGGGAGTGGGGGCAGATGAGCAGTTCTTC. The encoded protein is CASSFLGVGADEQFF.

J is TRBJ2-6 and V is TRBV5-1, with TRBD2 matching 11 bases. Unmatched junction bases numbered 9, after V lost 2 bases and J lost 2 bases. The CDR3 runs to 19 residues. CDR1 and CDR2 from the germline V gene are SGHRS and YFSETQ. DNA of the CDR3: TGCGCCAGCAGCTTAAGGGAGGAACTAGCGGGAGCTGGGGCCAACGTCCTGACTTTC. Its translation: CASSLREELAGAGANVLTF.

V is TRBV29-1 and J is TRBJ1-1; no clear D gene. The CDR3 runs to 15 residues. Germline V CDR1 and CDR2: SQVTM, ANQGSEA. V shed 1 base and J shed 9 bases, with 21 bases lying between them. For the CDR3, the DNA is TGCAGCGTTGAAGTGGCAGCTACCTTTCAGTCGAAAGCTTTCTTT. Protein sequence: CSVEVAATFQSKAFF.

CDR3 amino acids: CSVERASGSGETQYF. Here the CDR3 DNA reads TGCAGCGTTGAAAGGGCTAGCGGGAGTGGGGAGACCCAGTACTTC. The chain uses TRBV29-1 and TRBJ2-5, with 10 bases aligning to TRBD2. With 2 bases clipped from V and 5 bases from J, the junction kept 8 bases outside the gene matches. There are 15 residues in the CDR3. CDR1 and CDR2 from the germline V gene are SQVTM and ANQGSEA.

The genes are TRBV5-8 and TRBJ2-1; no firm D call. Germline lookup yields CDR1 SGHTS and CDR2 YDEGEE. The CDR3 length is 15 residues. The V and J ends lost 4 bases and 5 bases respectively, with 16 bases between them. The CDR3 DNA follows: TGTGCCAGCAGCCCTAGGGCCCCCCTCCACAATGAGCAGTTCTTC. Its translation: CASSPRAPLHNEQFF.

The CDR3 coding sequence is TGTGCCAGCAGCTTACAGGCCCCTAATGAAAAACTGTTTTTT. Encoded protein: CASSLQAPNEKLFF. J is TRBJ1-4 and V is TRBV7-2; no reliable D call. Germline lookup yields CDR1 SGHTA and CDR2 FQGNSA. The CDR3 length is 14 residues. Between the trimmed V and J ends, which lost 2 bases and 3 bases, there was a span of 7 bases.

The chain recombines TRBV20-1 with TRBJ2-1, with D possibly called TRBD1 or TRBD2 (5 bases each). There are 18 residues in the CDR3. The V gene's germline CDR1 is DFQATT and CDR2 SNEGSKA (reference sequence). Trimming left V 6 bases short and J 0 bases short, with 24 bases between. In DNA form, the CDR3 reads TGCAGTGCCGTCCGACGAACTTCAGGGAGCCTCTCCTACAATGAGCAGTTCTTC. Translation gives CSAVRRTSGSLSYNEQFF.

The V gene is TRBV24-1, the J gene TRBJ2-1, with D perhaps matching TRBD1 (5 bases). The V gene lost 9 bases and the J gene lost 5 bases, with 19 bases spanning the gap. Germline V gene lookup returns CDR1 KGHDR and CDR2 SFDVKD. The CDR3 has 15 residues. CDR3 bases: TGTGCCACCTGCCTGGGGCCTAATCATAACAATGAGCAGTTCTTC. Translating gives CATCLGPNHNNEQFF.

The chain uses TRBV10-3 and TRBJ2-1, with D possibly matching TRBD2 (6 bases). Germline CDR1 ENHRY, CDR2 SYGVKD. The CDR3 is 13 amino acids. V was clipped by 8 bases and J by 4 bases, with 12 bases between them. CDR3: CAIGRENYNEQFF. The CDR3 DNA reads TGTGCCATCGGACGGGAGAATTACAATGAGCAGTTCTTC.

In its sample, this clonotype was seen a few times. The chain employs TRBV20-1 and TRBJ2-5, with 11 bases that match TRBD2. The CDR3 is made up of 15 amino acids. J gave up 6 bases and V 3 bases, and 9 bases lay outside the gene matches. Germline V gene data show CDR1 as DFQATT and CDR2 as SNEGSKA (reference sequence). CDR3 amino acids: CSASPLAGEGKTQYF. CDR3 DNA: TGCAGTGCTAGTCCACTAGCGGGAGAAGGAAAGACCCAGTACTTC.

This sequence joins TRBV20-1 and TRBJ2-7, with 8 bases fitting TRBD2. The CDR3 has 13 amino acids. Losses at the gene ends were 2 bases for V and 4 bases for J; bases not matched to a gene: 4. CDR1 is DFQATT and CDR2 is SNEGSKA in the germline V gene (reference sequence). The DNA for the CDR3 is TGCAGTGCTAGATATCGGGGGGGATACGAGCAGTACTTC. It codes for CSARYRGGYEQYF.

This clonotype was seen a handful of times. The rearrangement links TRBV30 to TRBJ2-5, with TRBD2 identical over 7 bases. V lost 3 bases to trimming and J lost 1 base; unmatched junction nucleotides: 11. Germline CDR1 reads GTSNPN; CDR2 reads SVGIG (reference sequence). This CDR3 is 16 amino acids long. This CDR3 is CAWSGWAGVSQETQYF. In nucleotides, the CDR3 is TGTGCCTGGAGCGGCTGGGCGGGAGTATCCCAAGAGACCCAGTACTTC.

This clonotype came up once. V usage is TRBV5-1 and J usage is TRBJ2-1; a weak D match, TRBD1 (5 bases). Germline V gene lookup returns CDR1 SGHRS and CDR2 YFSETQ. The V gene lost 7 bases and the J gene lost 3 bases, with 11 bases spanning the gap. The CDR3 has 13 residues. The CDR3 here is CASGRQNYNEQFF. The CDR3 coding sequence is TGCGCCAGCGGAAGACAGAACTACAATGAGCAGTTCTTC.

To note about this clonotype: Being one base from a much bigger clone, this may be a read error. The chain joins TRBV10-3 to TRBJ1-2, with 8 bases fitting TRBD1. The CDR3 consists of 15 residues. The germline V gene encodes CDR1 ENHRY and CDR2 SYGVKD. The CDR3 loop reads CAISEPGQASYGHTF. The CDR3 nucleotides read TGTGCCATCAGTGAGCCGGGACAGGCATCCTATGGCCACACCTTC.

The CDR3 protein is CASSLRQVRQPQHF. CDR3 sequence (DNA): TGTGCCAGCAGTCTCCGACAGGTTCGGCAGCCCCAGCATTTT. The V gene is TRBV6-2 or TRBV6-3, the J gene TRBJ1-5, with D possibly TRBD1 on 6 matching bases. CDR3 length: 14 amino acids. V was shortened by 5 bases and J by 7 bases, with 15 bases between the two germline ends. Germline-derived CDR1 and CDR2 are MNHEY and SVGEGT.

This clonotype has only a few counts. The rearrangement joins TRBV7-8 to TRBJ2-7, with D perhaps matching TRBD1 (6 bases). The V gene lost 5 bases and the J gene lost 2 bases, with 10 bases spanning the gap. CDR3 length: 13 amino acids. Germline V lookup: CDR1 SGHVS, CDR2 FQNEAQ. DNA for the CDR3: TGTGCCAGCAGCATCAGGACAGCCTACGAGCAGTACTTC. Its protein product is CASSIRTAYEQYF.

This clonotype has a handful of counts. V gene TRBV29-1 combines with J gene TRBJ2-1; TRBD1 is a possible D gene (5 bases). This CDR3 spans 12 amino acids. V dropped 3 bases and J dropped 6 bases, with 9 bases sitting between them. In germline, CDR1 is SQVTM, CDR2 ANQGSEA. This chain's CDR3 is CSVEYQGNEQFF. CDR3 bases: TGCAGCGTTGAGTACCAGGGCAATGAGCAGTTCTTC.

J is TRBJ2-1 and V is TRBV27, with TRBD1 as a possible D gene (7 bases). Germline CDR1 MNHEY, CDR2 SMNVEV (reference sequence). CDR3 length equals 13 residues. The ends were cut back, 5 bases at V and 9 bases at J, with 14 bases in the middle. CDR3 protein: CASSLSGGREQFF. The CDR3 DNA sequence: TGTGCCAGCAGTCTTTCAGGGGGGCGTGAGCAGTTCTTC.

The J gene is TRBJ1-1, the V gene TRBV18; 11 bases map to TRBD1. This CDR3 comprises 14 residues. CDR1 is KGHSH and CDR2 is LQKENI in the germline V gene. With V trimmed by 3 bases and J by 6 bases, 3 bases remained unmatched. CDR3 in DNA: TGTGCCAGCTCACCGTGGACAGGGGGCTCTGAAGCTTTCTTT. Amino acid sequence: CASSPWTGGSEAFF.

In nucleotides, the CDR3 is TGTGCCAGCAGCCAAGTTCCCGCTTCCAACGAGCAGTACTTC. This sequence encodes CASSQVPASNEQYF. The chain is built from TRBV3-1 and TRBJ2-7; no reliable D call. Trimming shortened V by 1 base and J by 5 bases, and 12 bases separated the two germline ends. The CDR3 loop spans 14 amino acids. Per the germline V gene, CDR1 is LGHDT and CDR2 is YNNKEL (reference sequence).